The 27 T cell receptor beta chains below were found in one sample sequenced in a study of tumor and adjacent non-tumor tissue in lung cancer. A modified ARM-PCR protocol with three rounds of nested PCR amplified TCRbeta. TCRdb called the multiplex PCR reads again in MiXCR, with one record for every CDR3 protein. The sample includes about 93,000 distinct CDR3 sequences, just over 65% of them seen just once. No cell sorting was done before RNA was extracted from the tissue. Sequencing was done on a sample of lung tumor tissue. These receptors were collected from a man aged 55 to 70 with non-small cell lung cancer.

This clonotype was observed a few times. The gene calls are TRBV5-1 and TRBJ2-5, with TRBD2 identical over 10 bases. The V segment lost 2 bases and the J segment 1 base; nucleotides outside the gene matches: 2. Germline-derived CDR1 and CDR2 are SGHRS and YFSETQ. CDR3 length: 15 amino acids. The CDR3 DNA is TGCGCCAGCAGCTTAGGACTAGCGGTCCAAGAGACCCAGTACTTC. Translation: CASSLGLAVQETQYF.

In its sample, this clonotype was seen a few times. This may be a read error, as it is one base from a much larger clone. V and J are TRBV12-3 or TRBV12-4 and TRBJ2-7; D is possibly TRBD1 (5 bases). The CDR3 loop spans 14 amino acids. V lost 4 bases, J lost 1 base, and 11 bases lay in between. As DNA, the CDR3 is TGTGCCAGCAGTTACGCGGACACATCCTACGAGCAGTACTTC. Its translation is CASSYADTSYEQYF.

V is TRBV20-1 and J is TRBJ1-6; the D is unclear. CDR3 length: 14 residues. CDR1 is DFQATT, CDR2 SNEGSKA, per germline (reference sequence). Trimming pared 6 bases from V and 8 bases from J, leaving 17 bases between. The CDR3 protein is CSAPGPGEYSPLHF. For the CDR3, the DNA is TGCAGTGCCCCGGGTCCCGGAGAATATTCACCCCTCCACTTT.

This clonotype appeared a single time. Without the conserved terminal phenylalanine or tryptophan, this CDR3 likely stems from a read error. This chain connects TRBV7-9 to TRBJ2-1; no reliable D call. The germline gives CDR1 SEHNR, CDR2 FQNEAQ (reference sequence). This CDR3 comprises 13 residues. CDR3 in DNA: TGTACCAGCAACTTGCCGGAAAACAATGAGCAGTTCTTA. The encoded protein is CTSNLPENNEQFL.

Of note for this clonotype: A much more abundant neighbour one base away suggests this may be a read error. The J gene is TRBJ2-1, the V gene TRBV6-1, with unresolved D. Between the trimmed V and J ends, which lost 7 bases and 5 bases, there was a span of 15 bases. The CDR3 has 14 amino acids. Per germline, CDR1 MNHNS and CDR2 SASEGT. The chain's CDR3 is CASTANPYNNEQFF. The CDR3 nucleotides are TGTGCCAGCACGGCGAATCCCTACAACAATGAGCAGTTCTTC.

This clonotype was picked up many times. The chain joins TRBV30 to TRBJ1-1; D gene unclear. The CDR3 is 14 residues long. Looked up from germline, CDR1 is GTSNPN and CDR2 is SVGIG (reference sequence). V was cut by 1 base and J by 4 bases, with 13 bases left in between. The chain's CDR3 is CAWSDSLSSTEAFF. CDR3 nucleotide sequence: TGTGCCTGGAGTGACAGCCTCTCCAGCACTGAAGCTTTCTTT.

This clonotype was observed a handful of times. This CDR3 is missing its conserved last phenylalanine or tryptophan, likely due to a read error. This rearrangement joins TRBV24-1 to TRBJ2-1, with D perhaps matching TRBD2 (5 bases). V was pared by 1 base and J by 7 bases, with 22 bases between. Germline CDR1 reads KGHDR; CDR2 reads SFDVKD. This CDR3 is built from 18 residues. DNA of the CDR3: TGTGCCACCAGTGATTTAATCGGGATAGTGTTCCGAAGGAATGAGCAGTTCCTC. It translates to CATSDLIGIVFRRNEQFL.

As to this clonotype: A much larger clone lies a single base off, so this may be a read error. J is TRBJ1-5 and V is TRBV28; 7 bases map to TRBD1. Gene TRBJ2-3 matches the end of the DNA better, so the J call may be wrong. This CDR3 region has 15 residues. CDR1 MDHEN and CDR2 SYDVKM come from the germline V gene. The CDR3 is CATTRTGVGNQPQYF. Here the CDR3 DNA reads TGTGCCACGACCCGGACAGGAGTAGGCAATCAGCCCCAGTATTTT.

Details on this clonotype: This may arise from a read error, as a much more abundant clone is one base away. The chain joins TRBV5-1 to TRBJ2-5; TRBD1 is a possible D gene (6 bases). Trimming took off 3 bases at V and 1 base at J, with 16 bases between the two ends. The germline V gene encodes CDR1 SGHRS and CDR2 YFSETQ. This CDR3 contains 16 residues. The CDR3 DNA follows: TGCGCCAGCAGCTCGTCCACGGGACACTCCCAAGAGACCCAGTACTTC. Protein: CASSSSTGHSQETQYF.

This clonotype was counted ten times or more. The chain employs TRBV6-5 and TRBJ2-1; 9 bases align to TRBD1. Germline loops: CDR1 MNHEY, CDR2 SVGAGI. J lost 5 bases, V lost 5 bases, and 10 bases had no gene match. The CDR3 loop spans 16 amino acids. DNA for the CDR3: TGTGCCAGCAGTCCTCAGTGGGACAGGGTTAACAATGAGCAGTTCTTC. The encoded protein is CASSPQWDRVNNEQFF.

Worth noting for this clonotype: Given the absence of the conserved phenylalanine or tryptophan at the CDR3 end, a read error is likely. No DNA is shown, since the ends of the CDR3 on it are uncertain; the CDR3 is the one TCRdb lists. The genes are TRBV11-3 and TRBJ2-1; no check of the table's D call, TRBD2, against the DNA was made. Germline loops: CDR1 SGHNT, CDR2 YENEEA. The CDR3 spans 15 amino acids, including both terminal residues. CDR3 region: CAISHGTSGSHEQFL.

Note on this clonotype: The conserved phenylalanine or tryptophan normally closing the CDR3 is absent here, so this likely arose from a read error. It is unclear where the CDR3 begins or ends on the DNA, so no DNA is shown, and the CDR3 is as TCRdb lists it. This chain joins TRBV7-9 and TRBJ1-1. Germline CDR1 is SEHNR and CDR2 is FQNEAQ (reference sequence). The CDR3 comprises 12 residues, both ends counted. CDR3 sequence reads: CASSLGWTEASL.

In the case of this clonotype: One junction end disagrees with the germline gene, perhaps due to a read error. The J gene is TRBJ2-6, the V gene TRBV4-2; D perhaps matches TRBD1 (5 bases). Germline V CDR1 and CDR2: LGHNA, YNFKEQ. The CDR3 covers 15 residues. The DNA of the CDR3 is TGTGCCAGCAGCCAAGGTAGAGCTGGGGCCAACGTTCTGGCTTTC. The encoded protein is CASSQGRAGANVLAF.

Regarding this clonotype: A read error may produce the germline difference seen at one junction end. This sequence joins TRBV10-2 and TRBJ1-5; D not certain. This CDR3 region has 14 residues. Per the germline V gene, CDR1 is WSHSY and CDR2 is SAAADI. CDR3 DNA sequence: TGCGCCAGCAGCGGGTCTGCGGGCAATCAGCACCAGCATTTT. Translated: CASSGSAGNQHQHF.

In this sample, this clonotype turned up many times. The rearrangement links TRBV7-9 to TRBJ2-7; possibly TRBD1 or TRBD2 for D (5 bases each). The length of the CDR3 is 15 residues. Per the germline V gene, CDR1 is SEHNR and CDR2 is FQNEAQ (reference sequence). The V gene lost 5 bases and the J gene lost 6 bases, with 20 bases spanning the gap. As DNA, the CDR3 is TGTGCCAGCAGCCCAGTTGGGGGTTGGAATCGCGAGCAGTACTTC. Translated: CASSPVGGWNREQYF.

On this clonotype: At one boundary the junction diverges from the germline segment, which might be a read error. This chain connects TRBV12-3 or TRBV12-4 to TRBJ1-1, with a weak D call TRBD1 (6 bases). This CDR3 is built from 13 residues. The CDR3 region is CSSSFGGITEAFF. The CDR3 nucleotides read TGTTCCAGCAGTTTCGGGGGCATTACTGAAGCTTTCTTT.

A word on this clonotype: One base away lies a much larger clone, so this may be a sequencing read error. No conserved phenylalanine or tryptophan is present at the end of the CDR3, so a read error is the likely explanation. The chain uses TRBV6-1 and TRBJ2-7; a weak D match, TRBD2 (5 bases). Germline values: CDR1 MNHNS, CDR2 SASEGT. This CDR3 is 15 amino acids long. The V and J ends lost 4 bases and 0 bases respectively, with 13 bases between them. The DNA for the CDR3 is TGTGCCAGCAGTGTGCGGCGAGGGCCCTCCTACGAGCAGTACTAC. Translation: CASSVRRGPSYEQYY.

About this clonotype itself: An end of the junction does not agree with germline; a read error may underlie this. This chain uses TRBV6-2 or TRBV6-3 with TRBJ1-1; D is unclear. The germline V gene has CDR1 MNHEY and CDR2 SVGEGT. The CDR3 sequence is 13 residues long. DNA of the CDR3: TGTGCCAGCAGCCCAGTATCGAACACTAAAGCTCTCTTT. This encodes CASSPVSNTKALF.

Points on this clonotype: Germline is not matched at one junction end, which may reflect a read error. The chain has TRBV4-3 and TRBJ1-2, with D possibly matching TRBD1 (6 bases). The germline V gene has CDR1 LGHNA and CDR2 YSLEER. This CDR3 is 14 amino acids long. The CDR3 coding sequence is TGCGTCAGCAGCCAAGATACGTCGGGGGCTGGCTACACCTTC. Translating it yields CVSSQDTSGAGYTF.

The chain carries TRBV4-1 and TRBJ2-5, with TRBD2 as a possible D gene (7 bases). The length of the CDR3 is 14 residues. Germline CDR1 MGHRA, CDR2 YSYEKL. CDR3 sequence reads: CAGASRGGQETQYF. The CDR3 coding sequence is TGCGCAGGAGCCAGTAGGGGGGGCCAAGAGACCCAGTACTTC.

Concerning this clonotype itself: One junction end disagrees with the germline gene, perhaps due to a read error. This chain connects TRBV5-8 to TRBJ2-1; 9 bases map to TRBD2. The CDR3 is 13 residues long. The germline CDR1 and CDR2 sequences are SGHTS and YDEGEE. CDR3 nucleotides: TGTGACAGCAGCTTGCCGACTAGCGGCCGTGGGTTCTTC. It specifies CDSSLPTSGRGFF. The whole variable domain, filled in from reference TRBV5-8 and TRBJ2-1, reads EAGVTQSPTHLIKTRGQQATLRCSPISGHTSVYWYQQALGLGLQFLLWYDEGEERNRGNFPPRFSGRQFPNYSSELNVNALELEDSALYLCDSSLPTSGRGFFGPGTRLTVL.

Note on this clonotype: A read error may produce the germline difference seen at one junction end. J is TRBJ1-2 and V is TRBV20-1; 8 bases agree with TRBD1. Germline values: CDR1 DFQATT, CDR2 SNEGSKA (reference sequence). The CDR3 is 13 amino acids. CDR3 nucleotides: TGCAGTGCCGATCCAGGGGGCGCGGATGGTTACACCTTC. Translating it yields CSADPGGADGYTF.

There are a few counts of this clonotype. CDR3: CATITGGSSYEQYF. CDR3 DNA sequence: TGTGCCACCATCACAGGCGGAAGCTCCTACGAGCAGTACTTC. The V call is TRBV28, the J call TRBJ2-7, with D perhaps matching TRBD1 (5 bases). Germline lookup yields CDR1 MDHEN and CDR2 SYDVKM. The V gene lost 10 bases and the J gene lost 0 bases, with 16 bases spanning the gap. The CDR3 has 14 amino acids.

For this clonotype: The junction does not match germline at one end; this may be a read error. The CDR3 DNA reads as TGTGCCAGCAGTCCCGGACAGGGGAACGCCGGGGAACTGTTTTTT. It translates to CASSPGQGNAGELFF. V is TRBV6-6 and J is TRBJ2-2; 9 bases match TRBD1. Germline V gene lookup returns CDR1 MNHNY and CDR2 SVGAGI (reference sequence). The CDR3 length is 15 residues.

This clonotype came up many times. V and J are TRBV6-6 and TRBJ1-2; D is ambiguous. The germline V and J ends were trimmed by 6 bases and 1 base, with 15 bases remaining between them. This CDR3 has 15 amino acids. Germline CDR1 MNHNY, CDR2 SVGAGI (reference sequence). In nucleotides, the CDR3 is TGTGCCAGCAGCCCCGCCTCCGGACGTAACTATGGCTACACCTTC. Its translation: CASSPASGRNYGYTF.

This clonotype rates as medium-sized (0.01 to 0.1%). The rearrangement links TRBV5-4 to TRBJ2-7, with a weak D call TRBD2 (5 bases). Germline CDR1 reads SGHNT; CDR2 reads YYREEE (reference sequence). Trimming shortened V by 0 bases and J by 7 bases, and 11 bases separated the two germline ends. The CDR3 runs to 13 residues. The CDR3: CASSLVSSGEQYF. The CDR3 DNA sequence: TGTGCCAGCAGCTTGGTTTCGTCGGGGGAGCAGTACTTC. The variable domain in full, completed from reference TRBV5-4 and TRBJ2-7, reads ETGVTQSPTHLIKTRGQQVTLRCSSQSGHNTVSWYQQALGQGPQFIFQYYREEENGRGNFPPRFSGLQFPNYSSELNVNALELDDSALYLCASSLVSSGEQYFGPGTRLTVT.

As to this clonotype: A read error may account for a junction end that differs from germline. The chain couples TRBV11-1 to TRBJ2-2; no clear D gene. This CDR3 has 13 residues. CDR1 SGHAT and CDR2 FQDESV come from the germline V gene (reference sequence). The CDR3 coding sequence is TGTGCAAGCAGATTTGAAACGACCGGGGAGCTGTTTTTT. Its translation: CASRFETTGELFF. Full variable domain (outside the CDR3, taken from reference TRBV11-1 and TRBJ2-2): EAEVAQSPRYKITEKSQAVAFWCDPISGHATLYWYRQILGQGPELLVQFQDESVVDDSQLPKDRFSAERLKGVDSTLKIQPAELGDSAMYLCASRFETTGELFFGEGSRLTVL.